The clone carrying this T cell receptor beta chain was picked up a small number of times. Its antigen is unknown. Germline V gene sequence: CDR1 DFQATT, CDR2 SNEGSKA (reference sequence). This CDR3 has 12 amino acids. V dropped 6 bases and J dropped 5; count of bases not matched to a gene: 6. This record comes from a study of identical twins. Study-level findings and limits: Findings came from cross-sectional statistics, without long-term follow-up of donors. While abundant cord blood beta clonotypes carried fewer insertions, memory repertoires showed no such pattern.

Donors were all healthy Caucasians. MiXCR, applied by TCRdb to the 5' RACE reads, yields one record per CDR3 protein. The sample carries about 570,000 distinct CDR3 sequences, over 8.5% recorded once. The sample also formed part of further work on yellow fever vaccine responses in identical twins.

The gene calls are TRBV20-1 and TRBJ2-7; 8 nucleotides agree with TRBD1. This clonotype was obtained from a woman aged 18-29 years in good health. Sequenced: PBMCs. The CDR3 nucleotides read TGCAGTGCGGACAGGGACCCCAACGAGCAGTACTTC. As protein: CSADRDPNEQYF.